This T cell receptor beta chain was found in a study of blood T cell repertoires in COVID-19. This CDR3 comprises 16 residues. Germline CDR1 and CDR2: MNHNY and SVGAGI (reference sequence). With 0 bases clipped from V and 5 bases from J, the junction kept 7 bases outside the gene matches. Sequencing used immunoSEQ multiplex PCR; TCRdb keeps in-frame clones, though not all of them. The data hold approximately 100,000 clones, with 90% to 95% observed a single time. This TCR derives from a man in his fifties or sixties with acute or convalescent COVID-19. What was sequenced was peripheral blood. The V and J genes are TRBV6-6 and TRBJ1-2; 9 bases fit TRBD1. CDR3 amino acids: CASSYSNRGRHYGYTF. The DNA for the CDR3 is TGTGCCAGCAGTTACTCGAACAGGGGGCGCCATTATGGCTACACCTTC.